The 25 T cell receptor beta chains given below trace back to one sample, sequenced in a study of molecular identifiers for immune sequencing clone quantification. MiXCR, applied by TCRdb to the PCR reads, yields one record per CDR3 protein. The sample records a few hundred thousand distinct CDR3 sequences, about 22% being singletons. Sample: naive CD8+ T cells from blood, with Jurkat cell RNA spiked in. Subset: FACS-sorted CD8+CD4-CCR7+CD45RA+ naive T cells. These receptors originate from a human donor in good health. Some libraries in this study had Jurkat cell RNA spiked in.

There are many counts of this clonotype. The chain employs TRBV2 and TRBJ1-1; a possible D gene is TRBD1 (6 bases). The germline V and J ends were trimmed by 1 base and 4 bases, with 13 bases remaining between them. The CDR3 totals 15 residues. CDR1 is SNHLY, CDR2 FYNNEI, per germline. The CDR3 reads CASSEDTGLGTEAFF. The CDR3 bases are TGTGCCAGCAGTGAAGATACAGGGTTGGGCACTGAAGCTTTCTTT.

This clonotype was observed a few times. CDR3 sequence (DNA): TGCGCCAGCAGCTTGGACCTTGGGGAGCAGTACTTC. It encodes CASSLDLGEQYF. V usage is TRBV5-1 and J usage is TRBJ2-7; D remains ambiguous. Trimming removed 0 bases from V and 7 bases from J, with 8 bases in between. This CDR3 is built from 12 residues. Germline V gives CDR1 SGHRS, CDR2 YFSETQ.

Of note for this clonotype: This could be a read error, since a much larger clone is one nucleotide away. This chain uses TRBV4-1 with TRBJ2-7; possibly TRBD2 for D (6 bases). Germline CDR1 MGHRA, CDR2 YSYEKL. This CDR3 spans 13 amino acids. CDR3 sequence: CASTGTDPYKQYF. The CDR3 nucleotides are TGCGCCAGCACCGGGACTGACCCCTACAAGCAGTACTTC.

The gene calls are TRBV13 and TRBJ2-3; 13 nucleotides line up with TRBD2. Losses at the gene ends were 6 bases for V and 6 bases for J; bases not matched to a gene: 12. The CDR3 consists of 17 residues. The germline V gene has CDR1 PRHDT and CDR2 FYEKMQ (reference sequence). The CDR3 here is CASSAGTSGMPGDTQYF. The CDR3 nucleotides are TGTGCCAGCAGTGCCGGGACTAGCGGGATGCCCGGGGATACGCAGTATTTT. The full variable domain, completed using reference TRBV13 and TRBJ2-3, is AAGVIQSPRHLIKEKRETATLKCYPIPRHDTVYWYQQGPGQDPQFLISFYEKMQSDKGSIPDRFSAQQFSDYHSELNMSSLELGDSALYFCASSAGTSGMPGDTQYFGPGTRLTVL.

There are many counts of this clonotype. The CDR3 spells CASSPAAVYSNQPQHF. The CDR3 nucleotides are TGTGCCAGCTCACCGGCAGCCGTCTATAGCAATCAGCCCCAGCATTTT. The genes are TRBV18 and TRBJ1-5; no clear D. Trimming took off 3 bases at V and 0 bases at J, with 12 bases between the two ends. This CDR3 contains 16 residues. Germline CDR1 is KGHSH and CDR2 is LQKENI.

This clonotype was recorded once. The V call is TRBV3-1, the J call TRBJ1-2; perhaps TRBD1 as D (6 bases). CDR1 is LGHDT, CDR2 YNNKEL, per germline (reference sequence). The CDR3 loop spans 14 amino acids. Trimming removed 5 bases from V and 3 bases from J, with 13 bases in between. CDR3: CASSGGADYYGYTF. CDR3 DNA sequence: TGTGCCAGCAGCGGGGGGGCAGACTACTATGGCTACACCTTC.

CDR3 sequence reads: CASSSTGLLAKNIQYF. The CDR3 DNA sequence: TGTGCCAGCAGTTCGACAGGGCTCCTAGCCAAAAACATTCAGTACTTC. The chain couples TRBV6-2 or TRBV6-3 to TRBJ2-4; 7 nucleotides align to TRBD1. The V segment lost 4 bases and the J segment 0 bases; nucleotides outside the gene matches: 6. Germline CDR1 reads MNHEY; CDR2 reads SVGEGT. This CDR3 comprises 16 residues.

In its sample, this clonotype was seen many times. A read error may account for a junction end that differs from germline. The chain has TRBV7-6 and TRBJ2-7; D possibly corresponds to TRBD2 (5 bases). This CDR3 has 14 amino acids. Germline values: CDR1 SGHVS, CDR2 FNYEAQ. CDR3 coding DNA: TGTGCCAGCAGCGAATCCACTACGTCTAGCATCGTCAGCTTC. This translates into CASSESTTSSIVSF.

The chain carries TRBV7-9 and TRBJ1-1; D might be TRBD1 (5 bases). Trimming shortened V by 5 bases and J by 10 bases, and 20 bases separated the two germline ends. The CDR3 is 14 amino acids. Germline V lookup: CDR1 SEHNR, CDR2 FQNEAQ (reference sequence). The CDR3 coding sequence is TGTGCCAGCAGCCTCGGTCTCTCCCCTGGGGGAGCTTTCTTT. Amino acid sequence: CASSLGLSPGGAFF.

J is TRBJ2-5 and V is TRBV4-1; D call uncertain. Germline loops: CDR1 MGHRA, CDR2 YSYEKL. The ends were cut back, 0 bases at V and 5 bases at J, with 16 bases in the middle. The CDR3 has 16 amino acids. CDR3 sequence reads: CASSQDRARVGETQYF. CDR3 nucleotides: TGCGCCAGCAGCCAAGATCGAGCCCGAGTGGGGGAGACCCAGTACTTC.

DNA for the CDR3: TGTGCCAGCAGCTGGGGACAGGGCGGTCCCTACGAGCAGTACTTC. Its protein product is CASSWGQGGPYEQYF. This chain links TRBV11-3 with TRBJ2-7, with 9 bases identical to TRBD1. The V gene's germline CDR1 is SGHNT and CDR2 YENEEA. V lost 4 bases, J lost 2 bases, and 6 bases stayed unmatched. The CDR3 is made up of 15 amino acids.

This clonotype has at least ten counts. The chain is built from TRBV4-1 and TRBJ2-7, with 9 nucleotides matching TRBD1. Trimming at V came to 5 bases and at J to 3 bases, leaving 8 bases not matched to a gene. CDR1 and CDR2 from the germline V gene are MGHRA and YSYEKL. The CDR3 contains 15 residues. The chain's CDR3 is CASSTPGTGLYEQYF. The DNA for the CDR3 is TGCGCCAGCAGCACCCCAGGGACAGGGCTCTACGAGCAGTACTTC.

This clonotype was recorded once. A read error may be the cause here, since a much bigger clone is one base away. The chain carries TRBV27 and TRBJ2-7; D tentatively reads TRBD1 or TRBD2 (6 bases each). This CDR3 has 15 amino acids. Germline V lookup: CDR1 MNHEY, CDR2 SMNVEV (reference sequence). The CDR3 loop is CASSLSWGAGYERYF. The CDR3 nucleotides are TGTGCCAGCAGTTTATCTTGGGGGGCTGGCTACGAGCGGTACTTC.

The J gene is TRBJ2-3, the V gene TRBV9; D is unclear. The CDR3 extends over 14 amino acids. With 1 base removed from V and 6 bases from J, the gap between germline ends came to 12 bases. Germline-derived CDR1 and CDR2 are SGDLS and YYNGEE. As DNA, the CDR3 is TGTGCCAGCAGCGTATATGGGCCCGCCGATACGCAGTATTTT. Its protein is CASSVYGPADTQYF.

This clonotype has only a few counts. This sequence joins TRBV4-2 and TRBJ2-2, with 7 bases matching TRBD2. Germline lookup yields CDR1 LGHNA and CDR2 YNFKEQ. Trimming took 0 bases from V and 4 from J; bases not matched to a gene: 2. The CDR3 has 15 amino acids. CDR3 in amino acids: CASSQESGITGELFF. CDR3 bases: TGTGCCAGCAGCCAAGAAAGCGGGATCACCGGGGAGCTGTTTTTT.

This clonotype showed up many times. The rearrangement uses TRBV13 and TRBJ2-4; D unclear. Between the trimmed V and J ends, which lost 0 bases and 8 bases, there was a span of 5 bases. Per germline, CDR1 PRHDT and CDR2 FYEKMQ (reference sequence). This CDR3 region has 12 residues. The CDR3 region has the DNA TGTGCCAGCAGCTTAGGAGATCACATTCAGTACTTC. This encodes CASSLGDHIQYF.

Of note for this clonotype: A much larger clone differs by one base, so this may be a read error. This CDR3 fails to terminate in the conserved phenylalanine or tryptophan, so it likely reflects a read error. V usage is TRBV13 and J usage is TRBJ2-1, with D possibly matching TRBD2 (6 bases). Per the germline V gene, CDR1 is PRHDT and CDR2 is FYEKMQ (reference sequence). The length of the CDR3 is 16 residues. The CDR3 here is CASSLGGYQASNEQFL. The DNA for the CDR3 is TGTGCCAGCAGCCTAGGAGGGTACCAAGCCTCCAATGAGCAGTTCCTC.

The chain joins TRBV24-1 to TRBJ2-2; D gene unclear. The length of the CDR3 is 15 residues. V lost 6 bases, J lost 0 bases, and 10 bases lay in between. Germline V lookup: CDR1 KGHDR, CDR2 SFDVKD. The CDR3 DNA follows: TGTGCCACCAGTCGCCCACAAACGAACACCGGGGAGCTGTTTTTT. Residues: CATSRPQTNTGELFF.

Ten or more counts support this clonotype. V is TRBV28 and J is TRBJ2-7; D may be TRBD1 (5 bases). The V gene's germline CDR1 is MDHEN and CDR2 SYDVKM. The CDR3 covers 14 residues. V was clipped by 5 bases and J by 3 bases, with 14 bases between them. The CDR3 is CASSRPDSYYEQYF. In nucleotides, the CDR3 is TGTGCCAGCAGTCGCCCCGACAGTTACTACGAGCAGTACTTC.

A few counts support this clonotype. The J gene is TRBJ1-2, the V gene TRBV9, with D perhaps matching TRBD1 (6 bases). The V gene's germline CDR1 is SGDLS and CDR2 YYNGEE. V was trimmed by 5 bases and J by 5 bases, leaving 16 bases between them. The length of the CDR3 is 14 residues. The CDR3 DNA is TGTGCCAGCAGACAGGGAGGGGGGGGTTATGGCTACACCTTC. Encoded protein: CASRQGGGGYGYTF.

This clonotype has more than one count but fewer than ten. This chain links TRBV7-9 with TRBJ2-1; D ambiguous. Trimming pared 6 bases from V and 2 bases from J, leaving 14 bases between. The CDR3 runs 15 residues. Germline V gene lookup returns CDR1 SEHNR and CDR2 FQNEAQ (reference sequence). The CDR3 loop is CASSRSIGTYNEQFF. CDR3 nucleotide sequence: TGTGCCAGCAGTCGTAGCATTGGGACCTACAATGAGCAGTTCTTC.

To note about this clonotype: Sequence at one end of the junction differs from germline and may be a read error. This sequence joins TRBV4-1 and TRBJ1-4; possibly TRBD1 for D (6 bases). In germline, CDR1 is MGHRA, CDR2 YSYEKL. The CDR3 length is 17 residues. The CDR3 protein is CASSQELGQRTNVKLFF. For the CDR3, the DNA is TGCGCCAGCAGCCAAGAACTAGGACAGAGAACTAATGTAAAACTGTTTTTT.

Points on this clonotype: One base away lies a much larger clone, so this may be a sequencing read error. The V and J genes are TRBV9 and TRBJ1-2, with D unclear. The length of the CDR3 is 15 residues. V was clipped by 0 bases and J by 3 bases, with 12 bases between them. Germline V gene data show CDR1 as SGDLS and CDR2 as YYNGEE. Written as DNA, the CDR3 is TGTGCCAGCAGCGTAGAGGGAGGACTCTACTATGGCTACACCTTC. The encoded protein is CASSVEGGLYYGYTF.

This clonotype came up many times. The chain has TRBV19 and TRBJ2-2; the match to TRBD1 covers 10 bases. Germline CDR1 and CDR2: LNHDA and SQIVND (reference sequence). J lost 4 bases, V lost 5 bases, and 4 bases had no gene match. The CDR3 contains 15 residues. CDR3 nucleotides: TGTGCCAGTAGTTGGGACAGGGGAGGCACCGGGGAGCTGTTTTTT. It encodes CASSWDRGGTGELFF.

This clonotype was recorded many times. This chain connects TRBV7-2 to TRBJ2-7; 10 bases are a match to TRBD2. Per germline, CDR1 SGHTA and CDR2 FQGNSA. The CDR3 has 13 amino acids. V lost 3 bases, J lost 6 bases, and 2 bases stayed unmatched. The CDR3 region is CASSFSSGSEQYF. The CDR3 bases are TGTGCCAGCAGCTTCTCTAGCGGGAGCGAGCAGTACTTC. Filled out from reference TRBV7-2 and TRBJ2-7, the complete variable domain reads GAGVSQSPSNKVTEKGKDVELRCDPISGHTALYWYRQSLGQGLEFLIYFQGNSAPDKSGLPSDRFSAERTGGSVSTLTIQRTQQEDSAVYLCASSFSSGSEQYFGPGTRLTVT.